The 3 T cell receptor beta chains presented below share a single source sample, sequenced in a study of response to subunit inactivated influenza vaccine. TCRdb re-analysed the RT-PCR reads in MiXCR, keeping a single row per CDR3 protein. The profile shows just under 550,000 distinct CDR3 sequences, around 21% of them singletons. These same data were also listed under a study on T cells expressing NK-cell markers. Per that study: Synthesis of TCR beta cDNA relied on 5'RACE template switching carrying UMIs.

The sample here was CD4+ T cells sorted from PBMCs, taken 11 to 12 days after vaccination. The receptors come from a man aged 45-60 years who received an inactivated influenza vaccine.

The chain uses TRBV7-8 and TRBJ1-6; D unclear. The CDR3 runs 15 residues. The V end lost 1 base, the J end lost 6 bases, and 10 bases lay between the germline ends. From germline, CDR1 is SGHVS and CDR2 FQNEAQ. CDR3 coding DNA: TGTGCCAGCAGCTTAGGGCAGAGAGTTAATTCACCCCTCCACTTT. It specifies CASSLGQRVNSPLHF.

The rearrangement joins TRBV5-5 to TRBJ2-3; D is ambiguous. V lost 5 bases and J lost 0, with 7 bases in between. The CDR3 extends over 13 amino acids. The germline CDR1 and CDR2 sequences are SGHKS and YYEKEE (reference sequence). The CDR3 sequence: CASRPGSTDTQYF. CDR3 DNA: TGTGCCAGCAGACCCGGGAGCACAGATACGCAGTATTTT.

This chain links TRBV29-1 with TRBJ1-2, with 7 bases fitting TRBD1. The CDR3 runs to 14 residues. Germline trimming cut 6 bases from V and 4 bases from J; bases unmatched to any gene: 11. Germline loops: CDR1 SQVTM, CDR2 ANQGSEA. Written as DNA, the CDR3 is TGCAGCGTCCCAAAATCGGACAGGACCTATGGCTACACCTTC. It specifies CSVPKSDRTYGYTF.